A single sample is the source of the 26 T cell receptor beta chains below, sequenced in a study of T cell responses to AZD1222 COVID-19 vaccine. Produced via immunoSEQ multiplex PCR; TCRdb's table is partial and in-frame only. The sample includes about 210,000 clones, approximately 94% seen only once; the top ten take 1.7%. The sample was peripheral blood, taken 28 days after the second dose of the MenACWY control vaccine. These receptors were taken from an adult who received the MenACWY meningococcal vaccine as a control.

The chain uses TRBV6-5 and TRBJ1-1; D call uncertain. The CDR3 spans 14 residues. The V gene's germline CDR1 is MNHEY and CDR2 SVGAGI. The V end was cut by 6 bases, the J end by 2 bases, with 13 bases between. The CDR3, as DNA: TGTGCCAGCAGCTGGACGGCTAGTAACACTGAAGCTTTCTTT. It yields the protein CASSWTASNTEAFF.

The table lists this clone with a few counts. V and J are TRBV5-1 and TRBJ1-1, with D perhaps TRBD1 (5 bases). CDR1 is SGHRS, CDR2 YFSETQ, per germline. Between the trimmed V and J ends, which lost 4 bases and 1 base, there was a span of 11 bases. CDR3 length: 14 residues. CDR3 protein: CASSRGTGNTEAFF. The CDR3 bases are TGCGCCAGCAGCAGAGGGACGGGGAACACTGAAGCTTTCTTT.

The J gene is TRBJ1-1, the V gene TRBV5-1; 7 bases are a match to TRBD1. In germline, CDR1 is SGHRS, CDR2 YFSETQ. Trimming took 2 bases from V and 3 from J; bases not matched to a gene: 1. CDR3 length: 13 residues. The CDR3 spells CASSFTGDTEAFF. The CDR3 coding sequence is TGCGCCAGCAGCTTTACAGGGGACACTGAAGCTTTCTTT.

The V gene is TRBV5-5, the J gene TRBJ2-3; 13 bases map to TRBD2. The germline gives CDR1 SGHKS, CDR2 YYEKEE (reference sequence). Germline trimming cut 0 bases from V and 3 bases from J; bases unmatched to any gene: 10. The CDR3 spans 19 residues. This chain's CDR3 is CASSLGASWTSGRTDTQYF. In nucleotides, the CDR3 is TGTGCCAGCAGCTTGGGGGCATCTTGGACTAGCGGGAGAACAGATACGCAGTATTTT.

This clone was seen a handful of times. CDR3 loop: CASSMGQAIYGYTF. For the CDR3, the DNA is TGTGCCAGCAGCATGGGACAGGCCATCTATGGCTACACCTTC. This chain links TRBV11-1 with TRBJ1-2, with 8 bases fitting TRBD1. The CDR3 sequence is 14 residues long. Unmatched junction bases numbered 6, after V lost 5 bases and J lost 4 bases. From germline, CDR1 is SGHAT and CDR2 FQDESV (reference sequence).

The CDR3 DNA reads TGTGCCAGCAGCTTAGGACTCCTCACAGATACGCAGTATTTT. Translating gives CASSLGLLTDTQYF. The chain has TRBV7-2 and TRBJ2-3; D is uncertain. The CDR3 runs to 14 residues. Germline CDR1 SGHTA, CDR2 FQGNSA. Trimming pared 1 base from V and 2 bases from J, leaving 7 bases between. The full variable domain, rest sourced from reference TRBV7-2 and TRBJ2-3, is GAGVSQSPSNKVTEKGKDVELRCDPISGHTALYWYRQSLGQGLEFLIYFQGNSAPDKSGLPSDRFSAERTGGSVSTLTIQRTQQEDSAVYLCASSLGLLTDTQYFGPGTRLTVL.

Here the CDR3 DNA reads TGCGCCAGCAGCCAAGTGGGGAGGGGCTACACCTTC. It yields the protein CASSQVGRGYTF. The J gene is TRBJ1-2, the V gene TRBV4-1; no clear D. Germline V gives CDR1 MGHRA, CDR2 YSYEKL. The CDR3 runs to 12 residues. Trimming left V 1 base short and J 8 bases short, with 8 bases between.

The chain has TRBV30 and TRBJ2-7; D tentatively fits TRBD1 or TRBD2 (5 bases each). CDR3 length: 13 amino acids. The ends were cut back, 1 base at V and 3 bases at J, with 10 bases in the middle. Germline V gene sequence: CDR1 GTSNPN, CDR2 SVGIG (reference sequence). As DNA, the CDR3 is TGTGCCTGGAGTGGGGGACCGGGCTACGAGCAGTACTTC. Translating gives CAWSGGPGYEQYF.

The gene calls are TRBV23-1 and TRBJ1-4, with D unresolved. TRBV23-1 is labeled an ORF, and its function is uncertain. This CDR3 contains 13 residues. Trimming cost V 8 bases and J 7 bases, with 14 bases left between them. CDR3 DNA sequence: TGCGCCAGCCCTCAGGTCTTCGGTGAAAAACTGTTTTTT. Amino acid sequence: CASPQVFGEKLFF.

V gene TRBV12-3 or TRBV12-4 combines with J gene TRBJ2-7, with TRBD1 as a possible D gene (5 bases). This CDR3 has 13 amino acids. The V end lost 3 bases, the J end lost 3 bases, and 9 bases lay between the germline ends. CDR3 loop: CASSFREVYEQYF. The CDR3 nucleotides read TGTGCCAGCAGTTTCAGGGAAGTCTACGAGCAGTACTTC.

This chain links TRBV2 with TRBJ1-2; 7 bases align to TRBD1. The CDR3 loop spans 12 amino acids. Germline CDR1 and CDR2: SNHLY and FYNNEI. V shed 8 bases and J 4 bases; nucleotides not matched to a gene: 4. In DNA form, the CDR3 reads TGTGCCAGCCAGACAGGGATCTATGGCTACACCTTC. Translated, it gives CASQTGIYGYTF.

The chain joins TRBV3-1 (or the pseudogene TRBV3-2) to TRBJ2-3; 9 bases are a match to TRBD2. V lost 3 bases, J lost 0 bases, and 10 bases stayed unmatched. From germline, CDR1 is LGHDT and CDR2 YNNKEL (reference sequence). This CDR3 is built from 18 residues. The CDR3: CASSHAFSGSASTDTQYF. CDR3 in DNA: TGTGCCAGCAGCCATGCTTTTAGCGGGAGTGCGAGCACAGATACGCAGTATTTT.

The chain has TRBV5-1 and TRBJ1-1, with TRBD1 as a possible D gene (5 bases). CDR3 length: 16 residues. The V end lost 5 bases, the J end lost 4 bases, and 21 bases lay between the germline ends. Germline CDR1 and CDR2: SGHRS and YFSETQ. For the CDR3, the DNA is TGCGCCAGCAGTTGGACGGGGGTAGGGACGAGCACTGAAGCTTTCTTT. Amino acid sequence: CASSWTGVGTSTEAFF.

This chain links TRBV12-3 or TRBV12-4 with TRBJ1-4; D gene unclear. This CDR3 is built from 12 residues. Trimming took off 6 bases at V and 7 bases at J, with 9 bases between the two ends. Here the CDR3 DNA reads TGTGCCAGCAGCACCGACGTTGAAAAACTGTTTTTT. This translates into CASSTDVEKLFF.

The rearrangement uses TRBV28 and TRBJ2-7; 13 nucleotides match TRBD2. The J segment lost 0 bases and the V segment lost 3 bases, leaving 11 bases of the junction unmatched. CDR1 is MDHEN, CDR2 SYDVKM, per germline. This CDR3 spans 19 amino acids. This chain's CDR3 is CASSFGRLAGGTISYEQYF. CDR3 DNA sequence: TGTGCCAGCAGTTTCGGGAGACTAGCGGGAGGTACTATCTCCTACGAGCAGTACTTC.

The J gene is TRBJ1-2, the V gene TRBV14, with D perhaps TRBD1 (5 bases). The CDR3 extends over 14 amino acids. CDR1 and CDR2 (germline): SGHDN, FVKESK. Trimming left V 0 bases short and J 6 bases short, with 11 bases between. The CDR3 DNA reads as TGTGCCAGCAGCCAAGACGGGGGAAGGGATGGCTACACCTTC. Protein: CASSQDGGRDGYTF. Complete variable domain (other parts from reference TRBV14 and TRBJ1-2): EAGVTQFPSHSVIEKGQTVTLRCDPISGHDNLYWYRRVMGKEIKFLLHFVKESKQDESGMPNNRFLAERTGGTYSTLKVQPAELEDSGVYFCASSQDGGRDGYTFGSGTRLTVV.

The chain combines TRBV13 with TRBJ1-5; TRBD1 is a possible D gene (5 bases). The CDR3 sequence is 14 residues long. The germline V and J ends were trimmed by 6 bases and 1 base, with 10 bases remaining between them. Germline V gives CDR1 PRHDT, CDR2 FYEKMQ (reference sequence). The DNA of the CDR3 is TGTGCCAGCAGAAAGGGGCTGAGCAATCAGCCCCAGCATTTT. Its protein is CASRKGLSNQPQHF.

As for this clone: This same CDR3 is encoded by further DNA sequences in the sample. The rearrangement links TRBV28 to TRBJ2-7; D is possibly TRBD2 (5 bases). CDR3 length: 13 residues. CDR1 is MDHEN and CDR2 is SYDVKM in the germline V gene. V lost 6 bases and J 1 base, leaving 10 bases between the germline ends. In DNA, the CDR3 is TGTGCCAGCAGACCCGGGGTTTCCTACGAGCAGTACTTC. This encodes CASRPGVSYEQYF.

This chain links TRBV7-9 with TRBJ2-5; 7 positions match TRBD2. The length of the CDR3 is 16 residues. Trimming cost V 5 bases and J 5 bases; bases outside gene matches: 14. Germline CDR1 is SEHNR and CDR2 is FQNEAQ (reference sequence). The chain's CDR3 is CASSPPGGAEIETQYF. In DNA form, the CDR3 reads TGTGCCAGCAGCCCCCCGGGGGGAGCGGAGATTGAGACCCAGTACTTC. The full variable domain, completed using reference TRBV7-9 and TRBJ2-5, is DTGVSQNPRHKITKRGQNVTFRCDPISEHNRLYWYRQTLGQGPEFLTYFQNEAQLEKSRLLSDRFSAERPKGSFSTLEIQRTEQGDSAMYLCASSPPGGAEIETQYFGPGTRLLVL.

The chain is built from TRBV13 and TRBJ2-2; 8 nucleotides align to TRBD2. J was trimmed by 6 bases and V by 5 bases; bases with no gene match: 2. Germline V CDR1 and CDR2: PRHDT, FYEKMQ (reference sequence). The CDR3 loop spans 13 amino acids. CDR3 coding DNA: TGTGCCAGCAGCCGGGGGGGCGCCGGGGAGCTGTTTTTT. Amino acid sequence: CASSRGGAGELFF.

V usage is TRBV28 and J usage is TRBJ1-6; no definite D call. The CDR3 has 9 residues. V was shortened by 9 bases and J by 15 bases, with 9 bases between the two germline ends. Per germline, CDR1 MDHEN and CDR2 SYDVKM. The CDR3 bases are TGTGCCAGTGGGAGGGACCTCCACTTT. It encodes CASGRDLHF.

The V call is TRBV9, the J call TRBJ1-2; D unclear. Germline V gene sequence: CDR1 SGDLS, CDR2 YYNGEE. The V gene lost 0 bases and the J gene lost 5 bases, with 14 bases spanning the gap. CDR3 length equals 15 residues. CDR3 sequence reads: CASSVGIRSTYGYTF. CDR3 bases: TGTGCCAGCAGCGTAGGGATCCGATCAACTTATGGCTACACCTTC.

The V gene is TRBV5-3, the J gene TRBJ2-5; D may be TRBD2 (6 bases). TRBV5-3 is sorted into the ORF group, with uncertain function. V lost 8 bases and J lost 1, with 15 bases in between. This CDR3 comprises 14 residues. The CDR3 protein is CASPGVAAQETQYF. The CDR3 nucleotides read TGTGCCAGCCCGGGAGTAGCGGCCCAAGAGACCCAGTACTTC.

J is TRBJ2-7 and V is TRBV4-3; D is possibly TRBD1 or TRBD2 (5 bases each). V was pared by 0 bases and J by 3 bases, with 12 bases between. CDR3 length equals 15 residues. Looked up from germline, CDR1 is LGHNA and CDR2 is YSLEER. In DNA, the CDR3 is TGCGCCAGCAGCCAAGATCGGGACGACTACTACGAGCAGTACTTC. This codes for CASSQDRDDYYEQYF.

V is TRBV5-5 and J is TRBJ2-2, with D uncertain. This CDR3 comprises 15 residues. Germline CDR1 SGHKS, CDR2 YYEKEE (reference sequence). Trimming took off 0 bases at V and 2 bases at J, with 8 bases between the two ends. This CDR3 is CASSLVLGNTGELFF. DNA of the CDR3: TGTGCCAGCAGCTTGGTTCTGGGAAACACCGGGGAGCTGTTTTTT.

The rearrangement joins TRBV6-5 to TRBJ1-3, with 8 nucleotides matching TRBD1. The CDR3 runs 14 residues. Unmatched junction bases numbered 3, after V lost 6 bases and J lost 2 bases. Per the germline V gene, CDR1 is MNHEY and CDR2 is SVGAGI. CDR3 bases: TGTGCCAGCAGGCGGACAGGGACTGGAAACACCATATATTTT. This gives the protein CASRRTGTGNTIYF.